This TCR beta chain stems from a study of blood T cell repertoires in COVID-19. The table came from immunoSEQ multiplex PCR; TCRdb's copy has only in-frame clones and leaves some out. This table has 350,000 or so clones, around nine tenths appearing once. The V and J ends lost 5 bases and 4 bases, in that order; junction bases with no gene match: 9. This CDR3 comprises 16 residues. Germline V gene sequence: CDR1 LNHDA, CDR2 SQIVND (reference sequence). This TCR came from a woman younger than 45 who had been exposed to COVID-19. Sequenced: PBMCs or T cells enriched from blood (not recorded which). The chain joins TRBV19 to TRBJ2-5; 11 bases are shared with TRBD2. The CDR3 DNA is TGTGCCAGTAGTGACCCCCCCGGGACTAGCGGAGAGACCCAGTACTTC. Amino acids: CASSDPPGTSGETQYF.